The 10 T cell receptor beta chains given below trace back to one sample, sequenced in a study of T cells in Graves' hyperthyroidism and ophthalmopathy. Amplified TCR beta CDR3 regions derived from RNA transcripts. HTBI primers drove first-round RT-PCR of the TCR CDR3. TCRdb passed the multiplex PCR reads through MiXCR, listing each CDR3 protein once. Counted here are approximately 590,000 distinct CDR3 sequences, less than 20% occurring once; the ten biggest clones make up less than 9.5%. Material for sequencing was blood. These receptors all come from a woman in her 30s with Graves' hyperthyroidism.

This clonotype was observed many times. CDR3 loop: CASREDRDHYGYTF. The CDR3 DNA reads as TGTGCCAGCAGGGAGGACAGGGATCACTATGGCTACACCTTC. The chain has TRBV2 and TRBJ1-2; 8 bases align to TRBD1. The CDR3 loop spans 14 amino acids. Germline V CDR1 and CDR2: SNHLY, FYNNEI. The V gene end was trimmed by 6 bases and the J gene end by 3 bases; junction bases not matched to a gene: 6.

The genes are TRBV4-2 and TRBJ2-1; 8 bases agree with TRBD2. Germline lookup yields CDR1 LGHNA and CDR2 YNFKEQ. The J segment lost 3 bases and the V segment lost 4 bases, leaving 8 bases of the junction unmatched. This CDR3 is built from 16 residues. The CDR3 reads CASSLGLAGHYNEQFF. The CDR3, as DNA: TGTGCCAGCAGCCTCGGGCTAGCGGGCCACTACAATGAGCAGTTCTTC.

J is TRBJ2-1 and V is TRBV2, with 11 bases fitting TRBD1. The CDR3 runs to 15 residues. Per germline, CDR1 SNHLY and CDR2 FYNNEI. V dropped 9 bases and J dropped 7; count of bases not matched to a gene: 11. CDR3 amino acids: CASSAGTGGLNEQFF. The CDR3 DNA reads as TGTGCCAGTTCGGCCGGGACAGGGGGACTAAATGAGCAGTTCTTC.

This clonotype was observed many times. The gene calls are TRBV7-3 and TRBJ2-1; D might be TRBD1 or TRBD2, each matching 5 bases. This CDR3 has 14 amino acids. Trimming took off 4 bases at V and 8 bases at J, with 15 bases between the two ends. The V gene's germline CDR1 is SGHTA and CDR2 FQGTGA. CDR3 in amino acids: CASSWGSQGYEQFF. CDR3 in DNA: TGTGCCAGCAGCTGGGGGAGTCAGGGCTATGAGCAGTTCTTC. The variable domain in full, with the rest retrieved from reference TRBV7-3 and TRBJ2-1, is GAGVSQTPSNKVTEKGKYVELRCDPISGHTALYWYRQSLGQGPEFLIYFQGTGAADDSGLPNDRFFAVRPEGSVSTLKIQRTERGDSAVYLCASSWGSQGYEQFFGPGTRLTVL.

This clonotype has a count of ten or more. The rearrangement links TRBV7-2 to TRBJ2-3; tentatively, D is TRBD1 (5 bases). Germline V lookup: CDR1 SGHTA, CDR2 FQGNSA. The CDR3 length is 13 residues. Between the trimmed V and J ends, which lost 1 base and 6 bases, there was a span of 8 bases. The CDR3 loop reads CASSLVGVDTQYF. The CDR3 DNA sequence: TGTGCCAGCAGCTTAGTAGGGGTGGATACGCAGTATTTT. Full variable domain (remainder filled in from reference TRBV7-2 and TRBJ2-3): GAGVSQSPSNKVTEKGKDVELRCDPISGHTALYWYRQSLGQGLEFLIYFQGNSAPDKSGLPSDRFSAERTGGSVSTLTIQRTQQEDSAVYLCASSLVGVDTQYFGPGTRLTVL.

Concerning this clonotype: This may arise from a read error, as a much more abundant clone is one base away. CDR3 DNA sequence: TGTGCCAGCAGCCGGACCCTACAAGGGGGCGTTGGCGAGCAGTACTTC. It yields the protein CASSRTLQGGVGEQYF. V is TRBV7-2 and J is TRBJ2-7, with TRBD1 matching 7 bases. Germline V gene lookup returns CDR1 SGHTA and CDR2 FQGNSA. Unmatched junction bases numbered 16, after V lost 5 bases and J lost 6 bases. The CDR3 is 16 amino acids.

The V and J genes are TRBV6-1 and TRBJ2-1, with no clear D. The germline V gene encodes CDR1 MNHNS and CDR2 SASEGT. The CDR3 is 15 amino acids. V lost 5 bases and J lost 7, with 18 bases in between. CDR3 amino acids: CASSRLSGVGNEQFF. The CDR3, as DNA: TGTGCCAGCAGTCGGCTGAGTGGGGTTGGGAATGAGCAGTTCTTC.

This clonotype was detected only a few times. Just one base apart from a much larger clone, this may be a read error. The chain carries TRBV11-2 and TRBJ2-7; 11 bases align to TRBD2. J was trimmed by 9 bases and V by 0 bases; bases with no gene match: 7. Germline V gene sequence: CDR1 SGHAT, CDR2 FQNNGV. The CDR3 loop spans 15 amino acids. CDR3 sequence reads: CASSLEQLAGDRQYF. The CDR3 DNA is TGTGCCAGCAGCTTAGAGCAACTAGCGGGAGACCGGCAGTACTTC. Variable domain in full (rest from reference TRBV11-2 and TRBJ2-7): EAGVAQSPRYKIIEKRQSVAFWCNPISGHATLYWYQQILGQGPKLLIQFQNNGVVDDSQLPKDRFSAERLKGVDSTLKIQPAKLEDSAVYLCASSLEQLAGDRQYFGPGTRLTVT.

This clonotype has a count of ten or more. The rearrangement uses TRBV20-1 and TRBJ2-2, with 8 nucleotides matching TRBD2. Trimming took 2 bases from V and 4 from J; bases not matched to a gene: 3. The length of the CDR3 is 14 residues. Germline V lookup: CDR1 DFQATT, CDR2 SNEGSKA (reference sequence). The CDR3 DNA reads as TGCAGTGCTAGACTAGCGGGTTTCACCGGGGAGCTGTTTTTT. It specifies CSARLAGFTGELFF.

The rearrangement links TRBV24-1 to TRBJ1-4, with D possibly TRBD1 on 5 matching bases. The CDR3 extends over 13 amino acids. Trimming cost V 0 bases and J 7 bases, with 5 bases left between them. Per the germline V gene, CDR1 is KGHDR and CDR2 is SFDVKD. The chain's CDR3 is CATSDLRGEKLFF. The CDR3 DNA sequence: TGTGCCACCAGTGATTTGAGGGGTGAAAAACTGTTTTTT.